Listed below are T cell receptor beta chains from one sample, sequenced in a study of cytomegalovirus exposure and HLA in healthy donors. Only in-frame clones appear in the TCRdb table, and some are missing; sequencing was by immunoSEQ multiplex PCR. The record lists around 97,000 clones, of which the ten most abundant hold 3% to 3.5%. The sequenced material came from PBMCs. These receptors came from a man aged 40-49 years in good health and CMV-seronegative. CDR3s include the opening cysteine and the closing phenylalanine or tryptophan. The D gene is left open where the match is weak.

V gene	D gene	J gene	CDR3 protein	CDR3 DNA
TRBV6-1	TRBD1	TRBJ1-4	CASSDRGEKLFF	TGTGCCAGCAGCGACAGGGGTGAAAAACTGTTTTTT
TRBV29-1	TRBD2	TRBJ2-1	CSVEDRGLKTSSYNEQFF	TGCAGCGTTGAAGATCGGGGACTAAAAACGAGCTCCTACAATGAGCAGTTCTTC
TRBV19	TRBD1	TRBJ2-1	CASSIQGTGSYNEQFF	TGTGCCAGTAGTATTCAGGGGACAGGCTCCTACAATGAGCAGTTCTTC
TRBV27	TRBD1	TRBJ1-6	CASSLLLMPGQGYSPLHF	TGTGCCAGCAGTTTATTACTCATGCCGGGACAGGGGTATTCACCCCTCCACTTT
TRBV18	-	TRBJ2-3	CASSPPAFTDTQYF	TGTGCCAGCTCACCACCGGCCTTCACAGATACGCAGTATTTT
TRBV7-2	TRBD2	TRBJ2-3	CASSSRAGGRDTQYF	TGTGCCAGCAGCTCAAGAGCGGGAGGGAGAGATACGCAGTATTTT
TRBV27	TRBD1	TRBJ1-2	CASSTRDRELGGYTF	TGTGCCAGCAGTACCCGGGACAGGGAGCTAGGTGGCTACACCTTC
TRBV4-3	TRBD2	TRBJ2-2	CASSQEAGVGTGELFF	TGCGCCAGCAGCCAAGAAGCGGGAGTGGGAACCGGGGAGCTGTTTTTT
TRBV5-4	-	TRBJ2-1	CASSQSRDIYNEQFF	TGTGCCAGCAGTCAATCCCGGGACATCTACAATGAGCAGTTCTTC
TRBV5-1	-	TRBJ2-2	CASSPSANTGELFF	TGCGCCAGCAGCCCGTCCGCGAACACCGGGGAGCTGTTTTTT
TRBV7-2	-	TRBJ2-2	CASSLVGTTNTGELFF	TGTGCCAGCAGCTTAGTAGGGACAACGAACACCGGGGAGCTGTTTTTT
TRBV9	TRBD2	TRBJ2-4	CASSVGAGPGDIQYF	TGTGCCAGCAGCGTAGGAGCGGGGCCGGGGGACATTCAGTACTTC
TRBV5-1	TRBD1	TRBJ2-3	CASSLEGTGISTDTQYF	TGCGCCAGCAGCTTGGAGGGGACAGGGATCAGCACAGATACGCAGTATTTT
TRBV5-4	TRBD2	TRBJ2-7	CASSSAGAREQYF	TGTGCCAGCAGCTCAGCGGGAGCCCGGGAGCAGTACTTC
TRBV4-3	-	TRBJ1-5	CASSQSPGEGNQPQHF	TGCGCCAGCAGCCAATCCCCGGGGGAGGGCAATCAGCCCCAGCATTTT
TRBV6-5	-	TRBJ1-1	CASSSIGTEAFF	TGTGCCAGCAGTTCCATCGGTACTGAAGCTTTCTTT
TRBV6-5	TRBD1	TRBJ1-1	CASSYSGQGWNTEAFF	TGTGCCAGCAGTTACTCGGGACAGGGATGGAACACTGAAGCTTTCTTT
TRBV15	-	TRBJ2-1	CATSREGGQAEQFF	TGTGCCACCAGCAGAGAGGGGGGGCAAGCTGAGCAGTTCTTC
TRBV7-9	TRBD2	TRBJ2-1	CASSLPGLAFDEQFF	TGTGCCAGCAGCTTACCGGGACTAGCATTCGATGAGCAGTTCTTC
TRBV2	TRBD2	TRBJ2-7	CASSDLGLMEYF	TGTGCCAGCAGTGATCTGGGACTAATGGAGTACTTC
TRBV30	TRBD2	TRBJ2-5	CAWSAGLAETQYF	TGTGCCTGGAGTGCGGGACTAGCGGAGACCCAGTACTTC
TRBV30	TRBD1	TRBJ1-1	CAWRATGGNTEAFF	TGTGCCTGGAGGGCGACAGGGGGGAACACTGAAGCTTTCTTT
TRBV7-9	TRBD1	TRBJ1-3	CASSPGTDGNTIYF	TGTGCCAGCAGCCCGGGGACAGACGGAAACACCATATATTTT
TRBV4-1	-	TRBJ2-1	CASSQMLLDEQFF	TGCGCCAGCAGCCAGATGTTACTGGATGAGCAGTTCTTC
TRBV29-1	TRBD1	TRBJ2-1	CSVTDRARNEQFF	TGCAGCGTAACCGACAGGGCTAGAAATGAGCAGTTCTTC
TRBV2	TRBD1	TRBJ1-4	CASSQPGQEEKLFF	TGTGCCAGCAGTCAGCCGGGACAGGAAGAAAAACTGTTTTTT
TRBV30	TRBD1	TRBJ2-6	CAWDGTGVPSGANVLTF	TGTGCCTGGGATGGGACAGGGGTTCCCTCTGGGGCCAACGTCCTGACTTTC
TRBV15	-	TRBJ2-1	CATSRDPATHEQFF	TGTGCCACCAGCAGAGACCCCGCTACCCATGAGCAGTTCTTC
TRBV9	-	TRBJ2-5	CASSGGRPQGTQYF	TGTGCCAGCAGCGGAGGAAGACCACAAGGGACCCAGTACTTC
TRBV27	TRBD2	TRBJ2-7	CASSWRLAGTYEQYF	TGTGCCAGCAGTTGGAGACTAGCGGGTACATACGAGCAGTACTTC
TRBV2	-	TRBJ2-1	CASSAGRGAYNEQFF	TGTGCCAGCAGTGCCGGGCGGGGAGCCTACAATGAGCAGTTCTTC
TRBV5-1	TRBD2	TRBJ2-1	CASSLMTSGGNNEQFF	TGCGCCAGCAGCTTGATGACTAGCGGGGGAAACAATGAGCAGTTCTTC
TRBV5-1	-	TRBJ2-3	CASSLWRGLADTQYF	TGCGCCAGCAGCCTCTGGAGGGGGCTGGCAGATACGCAGTATTTT
TRBV28	-	TRBJ1-1	CASARPLRNTEAFF	TGTGCCAGCGCGCGCCCGCTACGGAACACTGAAGCTTTCTTT
TRBV30	TRBD1	TRBJ1-3	CAWSLTGGGNTIYF	TGTGCCTGGAGTCTGACAGGGGGCGGAAACACCATATATTTT
TRBV11-2	-	TRBJ1-3	CASSVSGLGNTIYF	TGTGCCAGCAGCGTATCTGGACTGGGAAACACCATATATTTT
TRBV5-4	TRBD2	TRBJ2-1	CASSLAHSGGSDEQFF	TGTGCCAGCAGCTTGGCTCATTCGGGGGGATCCGATGAGCAGTTCTTC
TRBV6-1	-	TRBJ2-7	CALRQATTSPNEQYF	TGTGCCCTCAGACAGGCAACCACGTCCCCTAACGAGCAGTACTTC
TRBV10-3	-	TRBJ1-3	CAISGQDSGNTIYF	TGTGCCATCAGTGGACAGGACTCTGGAAACACCATATATTTT
TRBV28	TRBD2	TRBJ2-5	CASSLGEGLGETQYF	TGTGCCAGCAGTTTGGGGGAGGGGTTGGGGGAGACCCAGTACTTC
TRBV2	-	TRBJ2-7	CASMLQDSQYF	TGTGCCAGCATGCTTCAGGACAGTCAGTACTTC
TRBV19	-	TRBJ1-5	CASSLKQWNQPQHF	TGTGCCAGTAGTCTAAAACAGTGGAATCAGCCCCAGCATTTT
TRBV6-5	-	TRBJ1-3	CASGPNSGNTIYF	TGTGCCAGCGGTCCTAACTCTGGAAACACCATATATTTT
TRBV2	TRBD1	TRBJ1-4	CASRDRVLATNEKLFF	TGTGCCAGCAGGGACAGGGTTCTAGCGACTAATGAAAAACTGTTTTTT
TRBV6-1	-	TRBJ1-5	CASSEAGGTLINQPQHF	TGTGCCAGCAGTGAAGCGGGCGGGACCTTAATCAATCAGCCCCAGCATTTT
TRBV29-1	TRBD1	TRBJ2-1	CSGTGAYNEQFF	TGCAGCGGGACAGGGGCGTACAATGAGCAGTTCTTC
TRBV7-6	-	TRBJ1-3	CASSSGLRNTIYF	TGTGCCAGCAGCTCCGGTTTGAGAAACACCATATATTTT
TRBV9	TRBD2	TRBJ2-2	CASSVTSGRAGELFF	TGTGCCAGCAGCGTTACTAGCGGGAGGGCCGGGGAGCTGTTTTTT
TRBV5-1	TRBD2	TRBJ2-3	CASRASGATDTQYF	TGCGCCAGCAGAGCTAGCGGAGCCACAGATACGCAGTATTTT
TRBV18	-	TRBJ2-3	CASRPRLEDDTQYF	TGTGCCAGTCGTCCACGGTTGGAGGATGATACGCAGTATTTT
TRBV10-1	-	TRBJ2-2	CAKSGGELFF	TGCGCCAAAAGCGGCGGGGAGCTGTTTTTT
TRBV7-8	-	TRBJ2-1	CASREERSYNEQFF	TGTGCCAGCAGAGAGGAGAGATCCTACAATGAGCAGTTCTTC
TRBV27	-	TRBJ1-1	CASNQVQGSRRAFF	TGTGCCAGCAACCAGGTCCAGGGCTCGAGGAGAGCTTTCTTT